This T cell receptor beta chain was found in a study of human T cells and chemical hapten exposure. Study-wide context: Per-sample variation in TCR yield stemmed mainly from small pooled library volume differences.

The CDR3 totals 16 residues. V was pared by 0 bases and J by 0 bases, with 11 bases between. Germline loops: CDR1 SGHKS, CDR2 YYEKEE (reference sequence). Broader study findings: Donors in the study had alopecia, meaning their immune response may differ from healthy people's. Sensitization with DPC brought no change to TCRs above 1 in 1000 in frequency.

This clonotype was recorded a few times. Its antigen is unidentified. TCRdb passed the RACE reads through MiXCR, listing each CDR3 protein once. The sample records some 74,000 distinct CDR3 sequences, 12% to 15% being singletons. Time point here: pre-sensitization, week 0. As to treatment: therapeutic diphenylcyclopropenone sensitization with weekly scalp DPC. The sequence was obtained from a woman aged 45-59 years with alopecia areata. Some clones in this sample may be carry-over from other donors' samples. This chain joins TRBV5-5 and TRBJ2-3, with D hard to call. Material: whole blood, obtained in connection with sensitization to the hapten diphenylcyclopropenone (DPC). CDR3 in amino acids: CASSLALRSSTDTQYF. For the CDR3, the DNA is TGTGCCAGCAGCTTGGCCCTTCGGTCTAGCACAGATACGCAGTATTTT. Supplemented by reference TRBV5-5 and TRBJ2-3, the full variable domain reads DAGVTQSPTHLIKTRGQQVTLRCSPISGHKSVSWYQQVLGQGPQFIFQYYEKEERGRGNFPDRFSARQFPNYSSELNVNALLLGDSALYLCASSLALRSSTDTQYFGPGTRLTVL.